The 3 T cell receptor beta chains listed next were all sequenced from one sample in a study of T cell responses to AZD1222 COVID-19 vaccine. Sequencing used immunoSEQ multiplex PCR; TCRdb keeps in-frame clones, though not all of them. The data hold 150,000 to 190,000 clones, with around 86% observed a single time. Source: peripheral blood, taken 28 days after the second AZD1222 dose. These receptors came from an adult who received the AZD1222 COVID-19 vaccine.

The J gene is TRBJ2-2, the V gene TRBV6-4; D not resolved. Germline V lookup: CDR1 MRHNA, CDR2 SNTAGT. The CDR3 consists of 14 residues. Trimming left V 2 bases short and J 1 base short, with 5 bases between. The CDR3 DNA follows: TGTGCCAGCAGTGACAGATTGAACACCGGGGAGCTGTTTTTT. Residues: CASSDRLNTGELFF.

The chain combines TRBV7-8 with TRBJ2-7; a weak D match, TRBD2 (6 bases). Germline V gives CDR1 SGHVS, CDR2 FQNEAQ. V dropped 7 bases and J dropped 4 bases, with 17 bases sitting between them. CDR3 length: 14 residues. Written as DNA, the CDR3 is TGTGCCAGCACCCGCAGTAGCGGAAGGTACGAGCAGTACTTC. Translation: CASTRSSGRYEQYF.

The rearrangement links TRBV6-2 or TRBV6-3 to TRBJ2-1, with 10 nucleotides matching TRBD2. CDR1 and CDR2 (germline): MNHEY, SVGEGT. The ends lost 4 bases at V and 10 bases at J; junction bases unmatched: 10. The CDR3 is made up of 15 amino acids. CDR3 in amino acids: CASSSPSGRAREQFF. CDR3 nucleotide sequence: TGTGCCAGCAGTTCGCCCAGCGGGAGGGCCCGAGAGCAGTTCTTC.